This TCR beta chain was sequenced in a study of shared clonotypes between healthy human individuals. Study in general: Each donor contributed plates that comprised three CD4 naive, three CD4 memory, two CD8 naive and one CD8 memory.

Turning to this clone: As yet, its antigen is unknown.

The authors' processing: Junction-only immunoSEQ data arrived without quality scores, meaning filtering differed. Repertoires were generated with immunoSEQ multiplex PCR, while TCRdb's copy carries only in-frame clones and drops some. The D gene and trimming were derived from the DNA, and the V and J assignments and clone size from that table. This sample carries 2.3 million or so clones, about 92% of them seen once, and the ten largest clones take under 0.45%. Investigators divided CD4+ cells into CD45RA+ naive and CD45RA-negative memory subsets. The study's findings and limits: Among donors, clonotype sharing was expected to be affected by sequencing depth.

The receptor was isolated from a man between 18 and 35 years old in good health. Some clones in this sample may be carry-over from other donors' samples. Material for sequencing was naive CD4+ T cells from PBMCs. This sample's subset: CD45RA+ positively selected.

CDR3 bases: TGTGCCAGTATTAGGAGCGGCCTACAAGCTAACTATGGCTACACCTTC. Its translation: CASIRSGLQANYGYTF. The V and J genes are TRBV19 and TRBJ1-2; unclear D gene. This CDR3 is 16 amino acids long. Between the trimmed V and J ends, which lost 7 bases and 0 bases, there was a span of 18 bases. Looked up from germline, CDR1 is LNHDA and CDR2 is SQIVND (reference sequence).